One and the same sample provided the 15 T cell receptor beta chains below, sequenced in a study of PD-L1 blockade in urothelial cancer. Sequencing used immunoSEQ multiplex PCR; TCRdb keeps in-frame clones, though not all of them. The sample lists 80,000 to 90,000 clones; over 75% were seen once. Sample time point: pretreatment peripheral blood. This material consisted of PBMCs, taken around atezolizumab (anti-PD-L1) treatment. The origin of the receptors is a man aged 55 to 70 with urothelial cancer.

This clone was recorded once. The V gene is TRBV5-1, the J gene TRBJ2-7, with unresolved D. The CDR3 contains 14 residues. Germline V lookup: CDR1 SGHRS, CDR2 YFSETQ. Trimming removed 0 bases from V and 0 bases from J, with 7 bases in between. CDR3 region: CASSLGPSSYEQYF. CDR3 nucleotide sequence: TGCGCCAGCAGCTTGGGCCCGAGCTCCTACGAGCAGTACTTC.

The chain joins TRBV11-3 to TRBJ2-7, with 9 bases identical to TRBD2. Trimming cost V 5 bases and J 2 bases; bases outside gene matches: 10. The germline V gene has CDR1 SGHNT and CDR2 YENEEA. This CDR3 is 16 amino acids long. In nucleotides, the CDR3 is TGTGCCAGCAGCCCGCGGGGGGGATGGCCAGCCTACGAGCAGTACTTC. It encodes CASSPRGGWPAYEQYF.

This chain connects TRBV18 to TRBJ1-5; 10 positions agree with TRBD1. The J segment lost 6 bases and the V segment lost 5 bases, leaving 7 bases of the junction unmatched. The CDR3 length is 15 residues. CDR1 is KGHSH, CDR2 LQKENI, per germline. CDR3 DNA: TGTGCCAGCTCAGAGGGACAGGGGTTTAGTCAGCCCCAGCATTTT. Encoded protein: CASSEGQGFSQPQHF.

In this sample, this clone turned up once. The rearrangement uses TRBV7-2 and TRBJ1-1; 8 nucleotides align to TRBD1. V gave up 4 bases and J gave up 4 bases; unmatched junction bases: 5. CDR1 is SGHTA and CDR2 is FQGNSA in the germline V gene. The CDR3 contains 14 residues. CDR3 nucleotide sequence: TGTGCCAGCAGCTCGTGGACAGGGCCCACTGAAGCTTTCTTT. This translates into CASSSWTGPTEAFF. The entire variable domain, with the rest obtained from reference TRBV7-2 and TRBJ1-1, is as follows: GAGVSQSPSNKVTEKGKDVELRCDPISGHTALYWYRQSLGQGLEFLIYFQGNSAPDKSGLPSDRFSAERTGGSVSTLTIQRTQQEDSAVYLCASSSWTGPTEAFFGQGTRLTVV.

The genes are TRBV11-3 and TRBJ1-2; unclear D gene. The CDR3 has 15 amino acids. Trimming took 5 bases from V and 8 from J, leaving 21 bases between them. Germline CDR1 is SGHNT and CDR2 is YENEEA. The CDR3 reads CASSPAGPGIGGYTF. CDR3 coding DNA: TGTGCCAGCAGCCCCGCCGGTCCGGGAATAGGCGGCTACACCTTC.

The genes are TRBV11-3 and TRBJ1-6; 7 bases line up with TRBD1. This CDR3 region has 14 residues. V was pared by 6 bases and J by 8 bases, with 7 bases of the junction left unmatched. Germline assignment: CDR1 SGHNT and CDR2 YENEEA. The CDR3, as DNA: TGTGCCAGCAGTTCCCGACAGGGCTATTCACCCCTCCACTTT. The encoded protein is CASSSRQGYSPLHF.

This clone has a handful of counts. This chain joins TRBV15 and TRBJ1-5; TRBD1 matches at 7 bases. J gave up 7 bases and V 1 base, and 7 bases lay outside the gene matches. Per the germline V gene, CDR1 is LNHNV and CDR2 is YYDKDF (reference sequence). CDR3 length: 15 amino acids. The DNA of the CDR3 is TGTGCCACCAGCAGAGGACAGGGCCTCCGACAGCCCCAGCATTTT. It is translated as CATSRGQGLRQPQHF.

The rearrangement uses TRBV20-1 and TRBJ2-7; maybe TRBD2 (7 bases). The length of the CDR3 is 11 residues. CDR1 and CDR2 (germline): DFQATT, SNEGSKA (reference sequence). V dropped 6 bases and J dropped 6 bases, with 12 bases sitting between them. CDR3 sequence reads: CSATGTTEQYF. DNA for the CDR3: TGCAGTGCAACAGGGACTACCGAGCAGTACTTC.

The rearrangement uses TRBV11-2 and TRBJ2-3; a weak D match, TRBD2 (5 bases). V was shortened by 3 bases and J by 6 bases, with 10 bases between the two germline ends. Germline V gene lookup returns CDR1 SGHAT and CDR2 FQNNGV. The length of the CDR3 is 13 residues. The CDR3 DNA reads TGTGCCAGCAGCTTTTCCCCGGGGGATACGCAGTATTTT. Translated: CASSFSPGDTQYF.

This chain links TRBV7-9 with TRBJ2-5; the D gene is possibly TRBD2 (5 bases). Per the germline V gene, CDR1 is SEHNR and CDR2 is FQNEAQ (reference sequence). The V gene lost 7 bases and the J gene lost 4 bases, with 13 bases spanning the gap. The CDR3 length is 13 residues. The CDR3 nucleotides read TGTGCCAGCAACTTGTTTGGGAGAGAGACCCAGTACTTC. Protein: CASNLFGRETQYF.

The rearrangement links TRBV29-1 to TRBJ2-1; possible D gene TRBD2, 6 bases. Germline V lookup: CDR1 SQVTM, CDR2 ANQGSEA. The V and J ends lost 6 bases and 6 bases respectively, with 24 bases between them. The CDR3 length is 16 residues. CDR3 bases: TGCAGCGTCCTACTAGCCGAAAGTTCGAACAGCAATGAGCAGTTCTTC. This codes for CSVLLAESSNSNEQFF.

The chain carries TRBV11-2 and TRBJ2-3; 7 bases match TRBD2. The CDR3 loop spans 16 amino acids. Germline trimming cut 2 bases from V and 3 bases from J; bases unmatched to any gene: 8. CDR1 is SGHAT and CDR2 is FQNNGV in the germline V gene. The CDR3 region is CASSLLAAIGTDTQYF. As DNA, the CDR3 is TGTGCCAGCAGCTTACTAGCGGCAATAGGAACAGATACGCAGTATTTT.

The rearrangement uses TRBV7-2 and TRBJ2-1; 8 bases fit TRBD1. Germline CDR1 SGHTA, CDR2 FQGNSA. V lost 7 bases and J lost 7; bases outside the gene matches: 6. CDR3 length equals 13 residues. CDR3 sequence reads: CASTLRGLNEQFF. The CDR3 nucleotides are TGTGCCAGCACTCTCAGGGGGCTTAATGAGCAGTTCTTC.

V and J are TRBV18 and TRBJ1-2; D may be TRBD1 (5 bases). The CDR3 covers 12 residues. CDR1 and CDR2 from the germline V gene are KGHSH and LQKENI. Trimming took 5 bases from V and 11 from J, leaving 15 bases between them. CDR3 protein: CASSSDGGEYTF. The CDR3, as DNA: TGTGCCAGCTCATCGGACGGGGGGGAATACACCTTC.

J is TRBJ1-2 and V is TRBV7-2, with TRBD1 as a possible D gene (6 bases). CDR1 and CDR2 from the germline V gene are SGHTA and FQGNSA. The V and J ends lost 1 base and 5 bases respectively, with 14 bases between them. The CDR3 covers 15 residues. The CDR3 bases are TGTGCCAGCAGCTTAGAATCAGGGCAGGGGTATGGCTACACCTTC. Translated, it gives CASSLESGQGYGYTF.